These T cell receptor beta chains were read from a single sample in a study of T cell repertoires in cytomegalovirus infection. TCRdb recomputed calls from the reads with MiXCR, one row per CDR3 protein. The sample records 200,000 to 300,000 distinct CDR3 sequences, 8% to 9.5% being singletons. The sequenced material came from PBMCs. Receptors were obtained from a human donor in good health (CMV status not recorded). Some clones in this sample may be carry-over from other donors' samples. CDR3s include the opening cysteine and the closing phenylalanine or tryptophan. D genes are given only for firm matches. Rows may omit the clone size; those that give it use once, few, many or a size class.

clone_size,v_call,d_call,cdr3_length,j_call,cdr3_aa,cdr3_nt
many,TRBV7-2,TRBD2,14,TRBJ2-7,CASTSTSVTYEQYF,TGTGCCAGCACCTCGACTAGCGTTACCTACGAGCAGTACTTC
many,TRBV7-2,TRBD2,14,TRBJ2-7,CASSSLAGAYEQYF,TGTGCCAGCAGCTCCCTAGCGGGGGCCTACGAGCAGTACTTC
many,TRBV7-6,.,16,TRBJ2-7,CASSSPAADGPYEQYF,TGTGCCAGCAGCTCTCCCGCGGCGGACGGGCCCTACGAGCAGTACTTC
.,TRBV6-2/TRBV6-3,TRBD2,19,TRBJ2-7,CASSYYLTSGRVASYEQYF,TGTGCCAGCAGTTACTATTTGACTAGCGGGAGAGTAGCGTCCTACGAGCAGTACTTC
many,TRBV7-2,.,12,TRBJ1-2,CASSLARYGYTF,TGTGCCAGCAGCTTAGCTCGTTATGGCTACACCTTC
many,TRBV7-2,.,13,TRBJ2-7,CASSLGYGGEQYF,TGTGCCAGCAGCTTAGGTTATGGGGGCGAGCAGTACTTC
.,TRBV27,.,12,TRBJ1-5,CASSLVGEPQHF,TGTGCCAGCAGTCTAGTTGGAGAGCCCCAGCATTTT
.,TRBV7-2,TRBD2,16,TRBJ2-3,CASSLVPGTSRDTQYF,TGTGCCAGCAGCTTAGTCCCCGGGACTAGTAGGGATACGCAGTATTTT
few,TRBV20-1,.,14,TRBJ2-3,CSARGRASTDTQYF,TGCAGTGCTAGGGGAAGGGCTAGCACAGATACGCAGTATTTT
many,TRBV7-9,.,13,TRBJ1-1,CASSLWTSEGAFF,TGTGCCAGCAGCTTATGGACATCCGAGGGGGCTTTCTTT
many,TRBV7-2,.,15,TRBJ2-2,CASSALGGNTGELFF,TGTGCCAGCAGCGCACTAGGTGGAAACACCGGGGAGCTGTTTTTT
many,TRBV20-1,.,13,TRBJ1-2,CSAREPSHNGYTF,TGCAGTGCTAGAGAACCGTCCCACAATGGCTACACCTTC
.,TRBV2,.,14,TRBJ2-5,CASRDGLSQETQYF,TGTGCCAGCAGGGATGGACTTTCCCAAGAGACCCAGTACTTC
.,TRBV11-1,TRBD2,16,TRBJ2-4,CASSLSGRGGTHIQYF,TGTGCCAGCAGCTTATCAGGACGCGGGGGAACGCACATTCAGTACTTC
few,TRBV4-3,.,14,TRBJ1-4,CASSQMTGTGKLFF,TGCGCCAGCAGCCAGATGACAGGCACCGGAAAACTGTTTTTT
many,TRBV7-2,TRBD2,13,TRBJ2-5,CASSLDMGGAQYF,TGTGCCAGCAGCTTAGACATGGGGGGGGCCCAGTACTTC
many,TRBV4-3,.,17,TRBJ1-3,CASSQVLGGSGGNTIYF,TGCGCCAGCAGCCAAGTCTTAGGAGGTTCCGGTGGAAACACCATATATTTT
many,TRBV7-8,TRBD1,14,TRBJ2-7,CASSLVDRENEQYF,TGTGCCAGCAGCTTAGTTGACAGGGAAAACGAGCAGTACTTC
many,TRBV6-2/TRBV6-3,.,14,TRBJ1-5,CASSDPGSNQPQHF,TGTGCCAGCAGCGACCCGGGGAGCAATCAGCCCCAGCATTTT
.,TRBV5-1,.,15,TRBJ2-7,CASSLHQGPTYEQYF,TGCGCCAGCAGCTTGCACCAGGGGCCTACCTACGAGCAGTACTTC
many,TRBV5-1,.,16,TRBJ2-3,CASSFVSGEVLGTQYF,TGCGCCAGCAGCTTCGTTTCAGGGGAAGTCCTCGGTACGCAGTATTTT
.,TRBV5-5,.,15,TRBJ1-4,CASSKGPWGNEKLFF,TGTGCCAGCAGCAAAGGGCCTTGGGGTAATGAAAAACTGTTTTTT
many,TRBV7-2,TRBD2,15,TRBJ2-5,CASSILAGGQETQYF,TGTGCCAGCAGCATTTTAGCGGGGGGGCAGGAGACCCAGTACTTC
many,TRBV7-2,TRBD1,13,TRBJ1-2,CASSRDRDYGYTF,TGTGCCAGCAGCCGGGACAGGGACTATGGCTACACCTTC
many,TRBV7-6,TRBD1,15,TRBJ2-7,CASSLAWTGGYEQYF,TGTGCCAGCAGCTTAGCTTGGACAGGGGGCTACGAGCAGTACTTC
many,TRBV7-2,.,13,TRBJ1-2,CASSVAGDYGYTF,TGTGCCAGCAGCGTAGCAGGGGACTATGGCTACACCTTC
many,TRBV7-6,TRBD1,17,TRBJ1-1,CASSLAGTGKGGTEAFF,TGTGCCAGCAGCTTAGCGGGGACAGGGAAGGGTGGCACTGAAGCTTTCTTT
few,TRBV20-1,.,12,TRBJ1-1,CSASEGYTEAFF,TGCAGTGCTAGTGAGGGATACACTGAAGCTTTCTTT
many,TRBV20-1,TRBD2,11,TRBJ2-1,CSARGLVEQFF,TGCAGTGCCCGCGGACTAGTTGAGCAGTTCTTC
many,TRBV7-8,.,13,TRBJ2-7,CASSLGSTYEQYF,TGTGCCAGCAGCTTGGGCAGTACCTACGAGCAGTACTTC
many,TRBV7-9,.,14,TRBJ1-5,CASSLPGDNQPQHF,TGTGCCAGCAGCTTACCGGGGGATAATCAGCCCCAGCATTTT
many,TRBV20-1,.,13,TRBJ1-2,CSASPRGNYGYTF,TGCAGTGCTAGCCCGCGGGGTAACTATGGCTACACCTTC
many,TRBV20-1,TRBD2,15,TRBJ2-1,CSATNMVAGVVKQFF,TGCAGTGCTACTAATATGGTAGCGGGAGTTGTTAAGCAGTTCTTC
few,TRBV18,.,15,TRBJ2-7,CASSSGGQGTYEQYF,TGTGCCAGCTCCAGCGGGGGACAGGGTACCTACGAGCAGTACTTC
many,TRBV7-2,.,16,TRBJ2-5,CASSLEWGATRGTQYF,TGTGCCAGCAGCTTAGAGTGGGGGGCCACACGGGGGACCCAGTACTTC
many,TRBV7-2,TRBD1,14,TRBJ1-5,CASSQTGGGQPQHF,TGTGCCAGCAGCCAAACAGGGGGAGGGCAGCCCCAGCATTTT
many,TRBV6-2/TRBV6-3,TRBD2,14,TRBJ2-1,CASGLAGGYNEQFF,TGTGCCTCAGGACTAGCGGGAGGCTACAATGAGCAGTTCTTC
few,TRBV5-8,TRBD1,15,TRBJ2-7,CASSLGGTGVSEQYF,TGTGCCAGCAGCTTGGGGGGGACAGGGGTTTCCGAGCAGTACTTC
.,TRBV11-3,.,14,TRBJ1-1,CASSPPEGRNEAFF,TGTGCCAGCAGCCCGCCGGAGGGGAGGAATGAAGCTTTCTTT
few,TRBV18,TRBD1,15,TRBJ2-1,CASSRPTGGYNEQFF,TGTGCCAGCTCGCGCCCGACAGGGGGGTACAATGAGCAGTTCTTC
many,TRBV7-2,TRBD2,13,TRBJ2-5,CASSVSGAETQYF,TGTGCCAGCAGCGTTAGCGGGGCGGAGACCCAGTACTTC
many,TRBV7-2,.,16,TRBJ1-1,CASSIRRASLNTEAFF,TGTGCCAGCAGCATTAGACGGGCCAGCCTGAACACTGAAGCTTTCTTT
many,TRBV7-8,TRBD2,16,TRBJ2-3,CASSLNILAGLDTQYF,TGTGCCAGCAGCTTGAACATACTAGCGGGGTTAGATACGCAGTATTTT
many,TRBV6-2/TRBV6-3,TRBD1,16,TRBJ2-2,CASIPRRQGATGELFF,TGTGCCAGCATCCCCCGGAGGCAGGGGGCTACCGGGGAGCTGTTTTTT
few,TRBV3-1,.,13,TRBJ2-7,CASSQGGTGEQYF,TGTGCCAGCAGCCAAGGGGGCACCGGCGAGCAGTACTTC
few,TRBV19,.,13,TRBJ2-5,CASKRHPKETQYF,TGTGCCAGTAAGAGGCATCCCAAAGAGACCCAGTACTTC
many,TRBV6-5,TRBD1,17,TRBJ2-7,CASSYEVLGTGGYEQYF,TGTGCCAGCAGTTACGAGGTCCTCGGGACAGGGGGCTACGAGCAGTACTTC
many,TRBV6-6,.,16,TRBJ2-6,CASSYGTTSGANVLTF,TGTGCCAGCAGTTACGGTACAACCTCTGGGGCCAACGTCCTGACTTTC
many,TRBV12-3/TRBV12-4,.,15,TRBJ2-1,CASRRPGTYLNEQFF,TGTGCCAGCAGAAGGCCCGGGACATATTTGAATGAGCAGTTCTTC
many,TRBV11-2,.,12,TRBJ2-1,CASSLASAPGLF,TGTGCCAGCAGCTTAGCGTCCGCGCCGGGGCTCTTC
many,TRBV11-3,TRBD1,17,TRBJ1-1,CASSKFPGGQGGFEAFF,TGTGCCAGCAGCAAATTTCCTGGGGGACAGGGGGGATTTGAAGCTTTCTTT
few,TRBV7-9,TRBD2,16,TRBJ2-3,CASSLAMTSSTDTQYF,TGTGCCAGCAGCTTAGCGATGACTAGCTCCACAGATACGCAGTATTTT
.,TRBV20-1,TRBD2,15,TRBJ2-2,CSAKGTSGSTGELFF,TGCAGTGCTAAGGGGACTAGCGGGAGTACCGGGGAGCTGTTTTTT
many,TRBV20-1,TRBD1,14,TRBJ1-5,CSASMGQYNQPQHF,TGCAGTGCTAGTATGGGACAGTACAATCAGCCCCAGCATTTT
many,TRBV7-2,TRBD1,17,TRBJ2-4,CASSLVGQGVAKNIQYF,TGTGCCAGCAGCTTAGTCGGTCAGGGGGTTGCCAAAAACATTCAGTACTTC